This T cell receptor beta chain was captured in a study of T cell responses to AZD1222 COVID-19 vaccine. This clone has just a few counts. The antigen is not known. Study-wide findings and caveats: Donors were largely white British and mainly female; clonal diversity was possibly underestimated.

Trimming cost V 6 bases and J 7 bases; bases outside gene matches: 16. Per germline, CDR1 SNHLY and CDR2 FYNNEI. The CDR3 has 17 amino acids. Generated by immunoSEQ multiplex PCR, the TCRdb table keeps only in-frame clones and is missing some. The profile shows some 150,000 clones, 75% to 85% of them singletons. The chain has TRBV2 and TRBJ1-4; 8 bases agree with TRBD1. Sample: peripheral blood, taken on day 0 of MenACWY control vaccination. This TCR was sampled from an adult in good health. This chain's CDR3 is CASRFGQGSRPGEKLFF. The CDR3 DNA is TGTGCCAGCAGATTTGGACAGGGCTCTAGGCCAGGTGAAAAACTGTTTTTT.